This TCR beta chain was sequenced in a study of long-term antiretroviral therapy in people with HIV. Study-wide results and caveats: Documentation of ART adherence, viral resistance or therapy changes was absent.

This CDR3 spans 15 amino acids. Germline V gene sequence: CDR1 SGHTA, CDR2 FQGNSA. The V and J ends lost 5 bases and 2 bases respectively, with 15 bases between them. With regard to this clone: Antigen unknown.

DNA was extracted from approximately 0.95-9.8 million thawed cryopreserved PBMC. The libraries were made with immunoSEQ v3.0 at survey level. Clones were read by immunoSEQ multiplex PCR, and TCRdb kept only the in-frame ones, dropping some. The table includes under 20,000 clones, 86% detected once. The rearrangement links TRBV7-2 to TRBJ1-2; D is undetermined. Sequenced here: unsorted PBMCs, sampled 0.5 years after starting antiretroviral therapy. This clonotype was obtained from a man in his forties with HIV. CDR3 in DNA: TGTGCCAGCAGCCCAACCCTCTCCGCGAACTATGGCTACACCTTC. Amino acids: CASSPTLSANYGYTF.